This T cell receptor beta chain was recorded in a study of Ad26.COV2.S vaccination and SARS-CoV-2 variants. Turning to the study itself: The Ad26.COV2.S arm of the COV1001 trial was where the donor was placed. The study's findings and limits: It is possible that the TCR breadth and depth analyses underestimated the total T cell responses. Breadth, reportedly substantial, characterized the spike-specific CD8+ and CD4+ T cell responses after vaccination.

The data were produced by immunoSEQ multiplex PCR, yet TCRdb's version contains in-frame clones alone and is incomplete. The sample yields around 450,000 clones, roughly 87% seen once. Treatment meaning: approximately 18 received Ad26.COV2.S at low or high dose, single or two shots; 5 received placebo; per-sample allocation not given. Sampling happened 63 days after the first vaccine or placebo injection. Built on an Ad26 vector, the vaccine expressed Wuhan-strain SARS-CoV-2 spike. Comment on this clone: Its target is not known.

This TCR was sampled from a person aged 18-65 years who received the Ad26.COV2.S COVID-19 vaccine or a placebo. The specimen comprised peripheral blood, sampled in a trial of Ad26.COV2.S vaccine versus placebo.

The CDR3 region has the DNA TGTGCCAGCAGCCGTAGTTCACAGGGAAATCAGCCCCAGCATTTT. This encodes CASSRSSQGNQPQHF. This chain uses TRBV4-2 with TRBJ1-5; a possible D gene is TRBD1 (6 bases). The germline V gene encodes CDR1 LGHNA and CDR2 YNFKEQ. V dropped 4 bases and J dropped 4 bases, with 14 bases sitting between them. The CDR3 sequence is 15 residues long.